Each of the 20 T cell receptor beta chains below was sequenced from the same sample in a study of T cell clonality in common variable immunodeficiency. Method: immunoSEQ multiplex PCR; TCRdb's copy keeps in-frame clones and lacks some. The sample has roughly 58,000 clones, none seen only once. Sequencing used peripheral blood mononuclear cells. The receptors derive from a person aged 18 to 75 in good health.

There are many counts of this clone. The read gets to within 3 residues of the CDR3 end, and the germline J gene fills in the rest. This sequence joins TRBV6-1 and TRBJ1-5; no definite D call. V was trimmed by 2 bases and J by 5 bases, leaving 4 bases between them. The germline CDR1 and CDR2 sequences are MNHNS and SASEGT. The length of the CDR3 is 12 residues. The DNA read from the CDR3 is TGTGCCAGCAGTGAAAGCGATCAGCCC. Protein product: CASSESDQP. The full CDR3 protein reads CASSESDQPQHF.

For this clone: From the germline J gene comes the end of the CDR3, since the read stops 3 residues before it. The rearrangement joins TRBV11-2 to TRBJ2-1; 8 nucleotides align to TRBD1. Per the germline V gene, CDR1 is SGHAT and CDR2 is FQNNGV. V dropped 4 bases and J dropped 4; count of bases not matched to a gene: 6. The CDR3 is 15 residues long. This CDR3 reads CASSSGQGAYNEQFF. CDR3 bases read: TGTGCCAGCAGCTCCGGACAGGGCGCTTACAATGAG.

This clone was found many times. The CDR3 goes on 3 residues after the read ends, and that part is filled in from the germline J gene. This sequence joins TRBV10-3 and TRBJ2-3; the match to TRBD2 covers 7 bases. CDR3 size: 14 residues. Germline loops: CDR1 ENHRY, CDR2 SYGVKD. V lost 6 bases to trimming and J lost 4 bases; unmatched junction nucleotides: 7. This chain's CDR3 is CAISAGTTADTQYF. The part of the CDR3 DNA that was read is TGTGCCATCAGCGCCGGGACTACGGCAGATACG.

This clone was detected ten times or more. The observed sequence ends 3 residues before the CDR3 terminus, with the missing tail filled in from the germline J gene. This chain connects TRBV5-4 to TRBJ2-5; possibly TRBD1 for D (5 bases). The CDR3 has 14 amino acids. The germline CDR1 and CDR2 sequences are SGHNT and YYREEE (reference sequence). V was trimmed by 3 bases and J by 2 bases, leaving 11 bases between them. Partial CDR3 DNA: TGTGCCAGCAGCTCCCCGCAGGGTCAAGAGACC. Its protein product is CASSSPQGQET. The whole CDR3 is CASSSPQGQETQYF.

This clone showed up many times. The read ends 3 residues before the CDR3 terminus; that terminus is restored from the germline J gene. The chain employs TRBV7-6 and TRBJ2-1; 10 bases are shared with TRBD2. Per germline, CDR1 SGHVS and CDR2 FNYEAQ. With V trimmed by 1 base and J by 3 bases, 6 bases remained unmatched. The CDR3 spans 17 residues. The CDR3 DNA, read in part, is TGTGCCAGCAGCTTAGGCATAGCGGGAGGAATCTACAATGAG. Amino acid sequence: CASSLGIAGGIYNE. The whole CDR3 is CASSLGIAGGIYNEQFF.

In its sample, this clone was seen many times. Read sequence stops 3 residues before the CDR3 end, and the germline J gene provides the missing end. This rearrangement joins TRBV20-1 to TRBJ1-2; D is uncertain. Per the germline V gene, CDR1 is DFQATT and CDR2 is SNEGSKA (reference sequence). The CDR3 totals 16 residues. Between the trimmed V and J ends, which lost 0 bases and 0 bases, there was a span of 14 bases. This chain's CDR3 is CSARDLTEPANYGYTF. The sequenced part of the CDR3 DNA is TGCAGTGCTAGAGATCTAACAGAACCCGCTAACTATGGC.

This clone was seen at least ten times. The read ends 3 residues before the CDR3 terminus; that terminus is restored from the germline J gene. The V call is TRBV10-1, the J call TRBJ2-3; TRBD2 matches 7 bases. V was pared by 5 bases and J by 2 bases, with 10 bases of the junction left unmatched. The CDR3 contains 16 residues. Germline V gene data show CDR1 as WNHNN and CDR2 as SYGVQD (reference sequence). The part of the CDR3 DNA that was read is TGCGCCAGCAGTCCTCAGCGGGAACCATTCACAGATACG. Residues: CASSPQREPFTDT. The CDR3 reads in full as CASSPQREPFTDTQYF.

In this sample, this clone turned up many times. The read is 3 residues too short to cover the CDR3 end, so that end is filled in from the germline J gene. The chain recombines TRBV19 with TRBJ2-1; TRBD2 matches 10 bases. Germline loops: CDR1 LNHDA, CDR2 SQIVND (reference sequence). The CDR3 runs to 15 residues. The V gene end was trimmed by 4 bases and the J gene end by 0 bases; junction bases not matched to a gene: 0. The covered CDR3 bases are TGTGCCAGTAGTACTAGCGGGAGCTCCTACAATGAG. Protein sequence: CASSTSGSSYNE. The CDR3 in its entirety is CASSTSGSSYNEQFF. Combining the CDR3 with reference TRBV19 and TRBJ2-1 gives the whole variable domain DGGITQSPKYLFRKEGQNVTLSCEQNLNHDAMYWYRQDPGQGLRLIYYSQIVNDFQKGDIAEGYSVSREKKESFPLTVTSAQKNPTAFYLCASSTSGSSYNEQFFGPGTRLTVL.

This clone was observed many times. The read falls 3 residues short of the CDR3 end, and the missing part is taken from the germline J gene. The rearrangement links TRBV28 to TRBJ2-1; possible D gene TRBD2, 5 bases. Germline V CDR1 and CDR2: MDHEN, SYDVKM. V was pared by 3 bases and J by 6 bases, with 6 bases between. The CDR3 is 12 amino acids. CDR3 loop: CASSLDFNEQFF. Partial CDR3 DNA: TGTGCCAGCAGTTTGGACTTCAATGAG.

This clone was found a few times. The read stops 3 residues short of the end of the CDR3; the missing end is completed from the germline J gene. The genes are TRBV19 and TRBJ2-1; 8 nucleotides align to TRBD1. The ends lost 6 bases at V and 0 bases at J; junction bases unmatched: 1. CDR1 is LNHDA, CDR2 SQIVND, per germline (reference sequence). CDR3 size: 14 residues. CDR3 residues: CASSGQGSYNEQFF. The part of the CDR3 DNA that was read is TGTGCCAGTAGCGGACAGGGCTCCTACAATGAG.

This clone showed up many times. The read terminates 3 residues ahead of where the CDR3 ends, so the germline J gene completes it. This chain connects TRBV10-3 to TRBJ1-4; TRBD1 might be the D (6 bases). Germline values: CDR1 ENHRY, CDR2 SYGVKD. The CDR3 totals 14 residues. V was shortened by 6 bases and J by 2 bases, with 10 bases between the two germline ends. The CDR3 DNA, read in part, is TGTGCCATCAGGGGGGGGCCGACTAATGAAAAA. This gives the protein CAIRGGPTNEK. The whole CDR3 protein is CAIRGGPTNEKLFF.

This clone was recorded many times. The CDR3 end falls 3 residues outside the read, so it is completed with the germline J gene. The V gene is TRBV20-1, the J gene TRBJ1-1; D may be TRBD1 (6 bases). This CDR3 has 16 amino acids. V dropped 4 bases and J dropped 6 bases, with 24 bases sitting between them. Germline CDR1 reads DFQATT; CDR2 reads SNEGSKA (reference sequence). CDR3 protein: CSATTSLQGLSAEAFF. CDR3 bases read: TGCAGTGCTACCACATCCTTACAGGGACTAAGCGCTGAA.

In this sample, this clone turned up many times. A read error may produce the germline difference seen at one junction end. The read terminates 3 residues before the CDR3 end, so the remaining end is supplied by the germline J gene. The chain is built from TRBV15 and TRBJ1-1; the match to TRBD1 covers 9 bases. The germline gives CDR1 LNHNV, CDR2 YYDKDF (reference sequence). CDR3 length: 15 residues. The CDR3 DNA, read in part, is TGTGCCACCGGCAGAGGGGACAGGGATAACACTGAA. Its protein is CATGRGDRDNTE. The full CDR3 is CATGRGDRDNTEAFF.

This clone occurred many times. With the read ending 3 residues before the CDR3 end, the germline J gene is used to fill in that end. The rearrangement links TRBV10-3 to TRBJ2-3; 11 nucleotides line up with TRBD1. CDR3 length: 15 amino acids. With V trimmed by 6 bases and J by 3 bases, 5 bases remained unmatched. The germline gives CDR1 ENHRY, CDR2 SYGVKD. The CDR3 loop reads CAISDRDRGTDTQYF. The sequenced part of the CDR3 DNA is TGTGCCATCAGCGACCGGGACAGGGGGACAGATACG.

This clone was seen repeatedly, ten times or more. The read finishes 3 residues shy of the CDR3 end, and the germline J gene is used to complete it. The chain links TRBV28 to TRBJ2-1; D unclear. With 2 bases removed from V and 0 bases from J, the gap between germline ends came to 2 bases. Germline V gene lookup returns CDR1 MDHEN and CDR2 SYDVKM. This CDR3 comprises 13 residues. The CDR3 here is CASSLHSYNEQFF. The DNA read from the CDR3 is TGTGCCAGCAGTTTACACTCCTACAATGAG.

The sample holds many counts of this clone. The CDR3 end lies 3 residues beyond the end of the read and is filled in from the germline J gene. This sequence joins TRBV5-4 and TRBJ2-3; TRBD2 agrees at 8 bases. Trimming took 3 bases from V and 6 from J; bases not matched to a gene: 9. There are 15 residues in the CDR3. Germline CDR1 reads SGHNT; CDR2 reads YYREEE (reference sequence). Partial CDR3 DNA: TGTGCCAGCAGCTCACTAGCGGAAGCCGCCGATACG. It yields the protein CASSSLAEAADT. The whole CDR3 region reads CASSSLAEAADTQYF.

This clone was detected many times. The read comes to an end 3 residues before the CDR3 does, leaving the germline J gene to fill in the end. The V gene is TRBV5-6, the J gene TRBJ2-1; 10 bases align to TRBD2. The V and J ends lost 2 bases and 8 bases, in that order; junction bases with no gene match: 7. Germline lookup yields CDR1 SGHDT and CDR2 YYEEEE. This CDR3 spans 15 amino acids. Incomplete CDR3 DNA: TGTGCCAGCAGCTTACCCGGGACTAGCGCCGATGAG. It specifies CASSLPGTSADE. The full CDR3 reads CASSLPGTSADEQFF.

The table lists this clone with many counts. The CDR3 extends 3 residues past the end of the read, so its final part is completed from the germline J gene. The V call is TRBV5-1, the J call TRBJ2-3; 10 bases map to TRBD2. Germline-derived CDR1 and CDR2 are SGHRS and YFSETQ. The CDR3 is 16 amino acids. J was trimmed by 4 bases and V by 6 bases; bases with no gene match: 11. The CDR3: CASNPTSGKRADTQYF. The part of the CDR3 DNA that was read is TGCGCCAGCAACCCTACTAGCGGGAAGAGGGCAGATACG.

Many counts were recorded for this clone. The DNA read from the CDR3 is TGTGCCAGCAGCTCCTCAGGGGTCCGTGCCACTGAA. This translates into CASSSSGVRATE. In full, the CDR3 is CASSSSGVRATEAFF. The chain combines TRBV7-9 with TRBJ1-1, with D perhaps matching TRBD1 (6 bases). Read data end 3 residues before the CDR3 end; the end is taken from the germline J gene. Trimming took 4 bases from V and 4 from J, leaving 16 bases between them. The V gene's germline CDR1 is SEHNR and CDR2 FQNEAQ (reference sequence). The length of the CDR3 is 15 residues.

This clone was observed at least ten times. The read gets to within 3 residues of the CDR3 end, and the germline J gene fills in the rest. The rearrangement uses TRBV2 and TRBJ1-2; D ambiguous. The CDR3 runs to 14 residues. The germline CDR1 and CDR2 sequences are SNHLY and FYNNEI. V gave up 7 bases and J gave up 2 bases, with 14 bases separating them. The sequenced part of the CDR3 DNA is TGTGCCAGCAACTCGCAGGCCAACAACTATGGC. Its protein product is CASNSQANNYG. Given in full, the CDR3 is CASNSQANNYGYTF.